The 15 T cell receptor beta chains below were found in one sample sequenced in a study of cytomegalovirus exposure and HLA in healthy donors. A multiplex PCR was run with 60 Vbeta primers and 13 Jbeta primers. Here immunoSEQ multiplex PCR was the method, and the copy in TCRdb shows in-frame clones only, minus some. Of roughly 190,000 clones in the sample, roughly 8.7% were seen once. The specimen was PBMCs. The receptor source for this set is a woman aged 25 to 39 in good health and CMV-seropositive.

The V and J genes are TRBV5-6 and TRBJ1-1; TRBD1 is a possible D gene (6 bases). The CDR3 is made up of 14 amino acids. Germline assignment: CDR1 SGHDT and CDR2 YYEEEE. V was cut by 1 base and J by 5 bases, with 12 bases left in between. The CDR3 sequence is CASSLIQGKTEAFF. For the CDR3, the DNA is TGTGCCAGCAGCTTGATACAGGGAAAGACTGAAGCTTTCTTT. Full variable domain (outside the CDR3, taken from reference TRBV5-6 and TRBJ1-1): DAGVTQSPTHLIKTRGQQVTLRCSPKSGHDTVSWYQQALGQGPQFIFQYYEEEERQRGNFPDRFSGHQFPNYSSELNVNALLLGDSALYLCASSLIQGKTEAFFGQGTRLTVV.

This chain connects TRBV29-1 to TRBJ2-2; TRBD2 aligns across 14 bases. V lost 5 bases to trimming and J lost 6 bases; unmatched junction nucleotides: 11. The CDR3 has 17 residues. The germline CDR1 and CDR2 sequences are SQVTM and ANQGSEA. The CDR3 loop is CSVWSGTSGRRAGELFF. The CDR3 DNA reads as TGCAGCGTTTGGTCGGGGACTAGCGGGAGAAGGGCCGGGGAGCTGTTTTTT.

V is TRBV5-1 and J is TRBJ2-5, with 7 nucleotides matching TRBD2. CDR3 length equals 15 residues. Looked up from germline, CDR1 is SGHRS and CDR2 is YFSETQ. With 7 bases clipped from V and 2 bases from J, the junction kept 11 bases outside the gene matches. This chain's CDR3 is CASYFGLEEQETQYF. CDR3 bases: TGCGCCAGCTATTTTGGACTAGAAGAACAAGAGACCCAGTACTTC.

The V call is TRBV6-1, the J call TRBJ1-1; 8 nucleotides match TRBD1. Germline trimming cut 5 bases from V and 6 bases from J; bases unmatched to any gene: 8. Germline-derived CDR1 and CDR2 are MNHNS and SASEGT. The CDR3 runs to 14 residues. The CDR3 protein is CASSIDRGSAEAFF. CDR3 nucleotide sequence: TGTGCCAGCAGTATAGACAGGGGATCGGCTGAAGCTTTCTTT.

The V and J genes are TRBV29-1 and TRBJ2-1, with 7 bases matching TRBD2. Germline values: CDR1 SQVTM, CDR2 ANQGSEA. This CDR3 region has 14 residues. Trimming at V came to 8 bases and at J to 0 bases, leaving 7 bases not matched to a gene. Here the CDR3 DNA reads TGCAGCACCCAAGCGGGGTTCTCCTACAATGAGCAGTTCTTC. This encodes CSTQAGFSYNEQFF.

This clone was seen more than once but under ten times. This chain uses TRBV5-1 with TRBJ1-4; 9 nucleotides align to TRBD1. The germline CDR1 and CDR2 sequences are SGHRS and YFSETQ. J was trimmed by 8 bases and V by 4 bases; bases with no gene match: 6. This CDR3 comprises 14 residues. The CDR3, as DNA: TGCGCCAGCAGCCCCCGGGACAGGGCAGAAAAACTGTTTTTT. Protein product: CASSPRDRAEKLFF.

This clone was seen a handful of times. This chain joins TRBV9 and TRBJ2-1; a weak D match, TRBD1 (5 bases). CDR3 length: 15 residues. The V end lost 3 bases, the J end lost 3 bases, and 13 bases lay between the germline ends. The germline V gene has CDR1 SGDLS and CDR2 YYNGEE. The CDR3 here is CASSAQGGNYNEQFF. CDR3 bases: TGTGCCAGCAGCGCCCAGGGCGGAAACTACAATGAGCAGTTCTTC.

The chain carries TRBV10-3 and TRBJ2-7; tentatively, D is TRBD1 (5 bases). Per the germline V gene, CDR1 is ENHRY and CDR2 is SYGVKD. CDR3 length equals 14 residues. The V end lost 8 bases, the J end lost 7 bases, and 21 bases lay between the germline ends. The CDR3 nucleotides read TGTGCCATCCAACAAGAGAAGGGGATGAAGGAGCAGTACTTC. Translated: CAIQQEKGMKEQYF.

This clone appeared a few times. At one end, the junction sequence differs from germline, possibly due to a read error. The chain carries TRBV6-5 and TRBJ2-7, with 9 bases lining up with TRBD1. This CDR3 has 16 residues. Germline CDR1 and CDR2: MNHEY and SVGAGI. CDR3 region: CASSYSAETGGDEQYF. The CDR3 bases are TGTGCCAGCAGTTACTCCGCTGAGACAGGGGGGGACGAGCAGTACTTT.

This clone was detected only a few times. Distinct nucleotide sequences in the sample also encode this CDR3. V gene TRBV7-8 combines with J gene TRBJ1-1; 7 positions match TRBD1. This CDR3 region has 14 residues. Looked up from germline, CDR1 is SGHVS and CDR2 is FQNEAQ. J was trimmed by 1 base and V by 1 base; bases with no gene match: 0. CDR3 sequence reads: CASSLDRGNTEAFF. CDR3 sequence (DNA): TGTGCCAGCAGCTTAGACAGGGGGAACACTGAAGCTTTCTTT.

This clone was seen a few times. The chain joins TRBV5-1 to TRBJ1-4, with D unresolved. Looked up from germline, CDR1 is SGHRS and CDR2 is YFSETQ. The V end was cut by 4 bases, the J end by 8 bases, with 18 bases between. The CDR3 is made up of 15 amino acids. The CDR3 region is CASSPLPPDGEKLFF. The CDR3, as DNA: TGCGCCAGCAGCCCACTACCCCCTGACGGAGAAAAACTGTTTTTT.

In regard to this clone: One end of the junction does not line up with germline, which may come from a read error. The chain is built from TRBV2 and TRBJ1-5; TRBD1 aligns across 8 bases. The germline CDR1 and CDR2 sequences are SNHLY and FYNNEI. The CDR3 runs to 14 residues. This chain's CDR3 is CASTTDRVIEPQNF. The CDR3 DNA is TGTGCCAGCACCACGGACAGGGTCATTGAGCCCCAGAATTTT.

In its sample, this clone was seen a few times. V and J are TRBV2 and TRBJ2-7; 8 bases fit TRBD2. The germline CDR1 and CDR2 sequences are SNHLY and FYNNEI. Germline trimming cut 8 bases from V and 0 bases from J; bases unmatched to any gene: 6. The CDR3 runs 14 residues. The CDR3 region is CASGLSGGSYEQYF. CDR3 DNA: TGTGCCAGCGGTCTAAGCGGGGGCTCCTACGAGCAGTACTTC.

The CDR3 nucleotides read TGTGCCAGCAGCCCTCAAGGAAACAGAAACACAGATACGCAGTATTTT. Protein sequence: CASSPQGNRNTDTQYF. This chain uses TRBV11-3 with TRBJ2-3; D is ambiguous. Deletions cut 5 bases from V and 2 bases from J, with 17 bases between. The V gene's germline CDR1 is SGHNT and CDR2 YENEEA. This CDR3 contains 16 residues.

This clone has just a few counts. As DNA, the CDR3 is TGTGCCAGCGGGGGGGACTTACCTTACGAGCAGTACTTC. This codes for CASGGDLPYEQYF. The rearrangement links TRBV2 to TRBJ2-7; 7 nucleotides line up with TRBD2. V gave up 8 bases and J gave up 4 bases; unmatched junction bases: 8. The germline V gene encodes CDR1 SNHLY and CDR2 FYNNEI. The CDR3 has 13 residues.